The T cell receptor (beta chain) described here comes from a study of T cells in Graves' hyperthyroidism and ophthalmopathy. Overall study findings and caveats: A model built on 13 V-J features separated ophthalmopathy from stable hyperthyroidism.

The V end lost 2 bases, the J end lost 2 bases, and 8 bases lay between the germline ends. There are 14 residues in the CDR3. Germline V gives CDR1 MNHEY, CDR2 SVGEGT. This clonotype has only a few counts. Its specificity is not known. The TCR beta CDR3 regions underwent amplification using RNA transcripts as the source. Using the HTBI primer set, a first-round RT-PCR was run on the TCR CDR3. A single record per CDR3 protein comes from TCRdb applying MiXCR to the multiplex PCR reads. This sample has about 300,000 distinct CDR3 sequences; around 19% occur once, and the top ten carry just under 40%. The source is a man aged 45-65 years with Graves' ophthalmopathy. The sequencing sample was made of blood. The V and J genes are TRBV6-2 or TRBV6-3 and TRBJ2-3; no reliable D call. CDR3 protein: CASSYLLVTDTQYF. The CDR3 coding sequence is TGTGCCAGCAGTTACCTGCTAGTCACAGATACGCAGTATTTT.